This is a list of T cell receptor beta chains from one sample in a study of T cell responses to AZD1222 COVID-19 vaccine. The repertoire was sequenced with immunoSEQ multiplex PCR; TCRdb's copy has only in-frame clones and lacks some. The sample has approximately 190,000 clones; roughly 93% are singletons. The sequenced sample was peripheral blood, obtained on day 0 of AZD1222 vaccination. The source is an adult in good health. The conserved cysteine and the conserved F or W are not part of the CDR3 here.

TRBV19 | ASEFGQGAGIYRYT
TRBV27 | ASSRGQGGEKLF
TRBV7-6 | ASSPGYGAEAF
TRBV9 | ASSVAQGGNTIY
TRBV27 | ASSFRTAITEAF
TRBV3-1/TRBV3-2 | ASSQDLYQPQH
TRBV19 | ASIGFGVSEAF
TRBV29-1 | SVADRGHQETQY
TRBV1 | TSSQVPGLVTIEQF
TRBV5-1 | ASSLAGATGNTIY
TRBV4-3 | ASSQDARGYGYT
TRBV5-1 | ASSSHTVPGHLQETQY
TRBV7-9 | ASSLGVAEQY
TRBV6-1 | ASSEAWRETEAF
TRBV13 | ASSLGLAGGAYNEQF
TRBV19 | ASSMSGAAF
TRBV5-1 | ASSLGLQGISYEQY
TRBV28 | ASSSPGQRGKGGELF
TRBV7-2 | ASSLAPAGSSYNEQF
TRBV27 | ASSWSLNTEAF
TRBV2 | ASSDGGLNTEAF
TRBV10-1 | ASRGDNLNTEAF
TRBV12-3/TRBV12-4 | ASSQLVTSYT
TRBV19 | ASSIDTGPQETQY
TRBV29-1 | SVEQGMNTEAF
TRBV7-9 | ASSQGLDFEQF
TRBV12-3/TRBV12-4 | ASSPRREQF
TRBV15 | ATSRGLGETQY
TRBV27 | ASRNRAEAF
TRBV6-5 | ASTGGGAGNTIY